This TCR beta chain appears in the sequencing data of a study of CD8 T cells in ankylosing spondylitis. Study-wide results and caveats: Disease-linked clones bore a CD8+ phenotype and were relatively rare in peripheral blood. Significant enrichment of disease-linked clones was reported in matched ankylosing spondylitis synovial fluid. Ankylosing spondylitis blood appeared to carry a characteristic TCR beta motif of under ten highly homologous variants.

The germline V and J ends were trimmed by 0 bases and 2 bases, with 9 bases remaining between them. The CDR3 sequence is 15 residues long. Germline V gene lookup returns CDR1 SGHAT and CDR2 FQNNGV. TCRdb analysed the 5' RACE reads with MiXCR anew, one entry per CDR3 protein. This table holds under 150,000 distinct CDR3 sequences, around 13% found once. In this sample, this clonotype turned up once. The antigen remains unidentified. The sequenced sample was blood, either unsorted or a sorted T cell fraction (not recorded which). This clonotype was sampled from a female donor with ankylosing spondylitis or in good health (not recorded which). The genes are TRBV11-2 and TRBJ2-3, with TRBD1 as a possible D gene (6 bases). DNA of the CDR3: TGTGCCAGCAGCTTAGAATGGACAGACACAGATACGCAGTATTTT. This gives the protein CASSLEWTDTDTQYF.